This paragraph reports one TCR beta chain. These data belong to a study of OX40 agonist ivuxolimab in advanced cancers. Germline V gene sequence: CDR1 SGHTA, CDR2 FQGTGA. The CDR3 covers 13 residues. The V end was cut by 5 bases, the J end by 5 bases, with 12 bases between. The repertoire was sequenced with immunoSEQ multiplex PCR; TCRdb's copy has only in-frame clones and lacks some. The data show roughly 80,000 clones, roughly 90% seen once. Samples were taken at baseline and on day 1 of cycles 4 and 7. The sequenced sample was CD4+ or CD8+ T cells sorted from blood, obtained in a trial of the OX40 agonist ivuxolimab. The chain is built from TRBV7-3 and TRBJ2-5; a possible D gene is TRBD2 (6 bases). This TCR was recovered from an adult with an advanced solid tumor such as melanoma, head and neck, liver or kidney cancer. In DNA, the CDR3 is TGTGCCAGCAGCCCTACTGGGAGGGAGACCCAGTACTTC. This gives the protein CASSPTGRETQYF.